Listed here is a single TCR beta chain. Its antigen remains unknown. These data originate in a study of T cells in Graves' hyperthyroidism and ophthalmopathy. Study results and caveats: Ophthalmopathy, as predicted by the model, came a median around 6 months after the prediction. Most expanded thyroid clonotypes above 0.001 also appeared in blood.

Diagnosis rested on symptoms, serum thyroxine and TRAb, thyroid ultrasound, and orbital computed tomography. The TCR beta CDR3 regions underwent amplification using RNA transcripts as the source. First-round RT-PCR targeting the TCR CDR3 was performed with the HTBI primer set. TCRdb re-analysed the multiplex PCR reads in MiXCR, keeping a single row per CDR3 protein. The sample records approximately 100,000 distinct CDR3 sequences, 47% being singletons. Looked up from germline, CDR1 is DFQATT and CDR2 is SNEGSKA (reference sequence). The V and J ends lost 6 bases and 7 bases, in that order; junction bases with no gene match: 5. The CDR3 totals 11 residues.

The chain carries TRBV20-1 and TRBJ2-5, with 7 bases matching TRBD2. The receptor was isolated from a man aged 35 to 55 with Graves' hyperthyroidism. Sequenced material: blood. In nucleotides, the CDR3 is TGCAGTGCACAAAGCGGGACGACCCAGTACTTC. Translation gives CSAQSGTTQYF.